The TCR beta chain under discussion was sequenced for a study of human T cells and chemical hapten exposure. Study details: Skin on the upper inner arm, about 2 cm by about 2 cm in size, was sensitized with 2% DPC. Patches with 0.01% DPC went on the upper back, and the tests were read at 6 days. Slight volume differences across pooled libraries mainly accounted for varying per-sample TCR yields.

Time point described: patch test 2, 6 weeks after DPC sensitization. The treatment denotes: therapeutic diphenylcyclopropenone sensitization with weekly scalp DPC. This clonotype was counted at least ten times. Individual cDNA molecules received unique molecular identifiers in the library. TCRdb re-derived calls from the RACE reads in MiXCR, one entry per CDR3 protein. The sample yields approximately 84,000 distinct CDR3 sequences, about a tenth seen once. V lost 3 bases and J lost 7, with 7 bases in between. The CDR3 sequence is 12 residues long. The germline gives CDR1 KGHSH, CDR2 LQKENI. This rearrangement joins TRBV18 to TRBJ2-1; D is possibly TRBD1 (5 bases). The clonotype originates from a woman in her twenties or thirties with alopecia areata. Some clones in this sample may be carry-over from other donors' samples. The sample was whole blood, taken in connection with sensitization to the hapten diphenylcyclopropenone (DPC). CDR3 bases: TGTGCCAGCTCACCGGACATGAATGAGCAGTTCTTC. Translating gives CASSPDMNEQFF.